The rows below give T cell receptor beta chains drawn from one sample of a study of shared clonotypes between healthy human individuals. Produced via immunoSEQ multiplex PCR; TCRdb's table is partial and in-frame only. The sample contains some 2 million clones, about 95% of which appear only once. Sequencing was carried out using naive CD4+ T cells sorted from blood. The receptors shown here come from a man aged 18 to 30 in good health. Both conserved end residues are part of each CDR3. D genes are given only for firm matches. Not all rows give a size; the values are once, few, many and, for expanded clones, a class.

TRBJ1-1,13,once,TRBV29-1,TRBD1,CSVSGTVNTEAFF,TGCAGCGTTTCCGGGACAGTGAACACTGAAGCTTTCTTT
TRBJ1-5,14,-,TRBV10-3,-,CAISADSVNQPQHF,TGTGCCATCAGTGCGGACAGCGTCAATCAGCCCCAGCATTTT
TRBJ1-2,13,once,TRBV6-5,-,CASSRRQNYGYTF,TGTGCCAGCAGCCGAAGACAGAACTATGGCTACACCTTC
TRBJ1-1,12,-,TRBV2,-,CATQFERTEAFF,TGTGCCACGCAATTTGAGAGGACTGAAGCTTTCTTT
TRBJ2-1,15,-,TRBV10-3,-,CAISKPLSSYNEQFF,TGTGCCATCAGCAAACCCCTGAGCTCCTACAATGAGCAGTTCTTC
TRBJ2-2,17,-,TRBV5-1,-,CASSLEAGRLSSGELFF,TGCGCCAGCAGCTTGGAGGCGGGGCGCCTCTCCTCCGGGGAGCTGTTTTTT
TRBJ2-5,14,once,TRBV28,TRBD1,CASSSPGQPWTQYF,TGTGCCAGCAGTTCCCCGGGACAGCCATGGACCCAGTACTTC
TRBJ2-7,12,-,TRBV10-3,TRBD2,CATRTSGDEQYF,TGTGCCACTAGGACTAGCGGGGACGAGCAGTACTTC
TRBJ2-1,15,once,TRBV5-1,TRBD2,CASSQLAAVYNEQFF,TGCGCCAGCAGCCAGCTAGCGGCGGTCTACAATGAGCAGTTCTTC
TRBJ2-7,14,-,TRBV10-1,TRBD2,CASSESSGRAEQYF,TGCGCCAGCAGTGAGTCTAGCGGGAGAGCCGAGCAGTACTTC
TRBJ2-6,16,-,TRBV6-5,-,CASSSGGFFGANVLTF,TGTGCCAGCAGTTCCGGTGGTTTCTTTGGGGCCAACGTCCTGACTTTC
TRBJ1-2,15,-,TRBV9,-,CASSLRERGYYGYTF,TGTGCCAGCAGCCTACGGGAAAGGGGATACTATGGCTACACCTTC
TRBJ1-2,14,-,TRBV9,-,CASSHAGSNYGYTF,TGTGCCAGCAGCCATGCGGGCAGTAACTATGGCTACACCTTC
TRBJ2-3,17,-,TRBV2,TRBD2,CASSRTSGRANADTQYF,TGTGCCAGCAGCCGGACTAGCGGGAGGGCAAACGCAGATACGCAGTATTTT
TRBJ1-3,13,-,TRBV2,-,CASSDFSGNTIYF,TGTGCCAGCAGTGACTTCTCTGGAAACACCATATATTTT
TRBJ1-5,15,once,TRBV19,TRBD1,CATGGPGGGNQPQHF,TGTGCCACAGGGGGCCCAGGGGGCGGGAATCAGCCCCAGCATTTT
TRBJ2-1,13,-,TRBV7-9,-,CASSPLPYNEQFF,TGTGCCAGCAGCCCCTTACCCTACAATGAGCAGTTCTTC
TRBJ2-2,15,-,TRBV6-5,-,CASNSAWGDSGELFF,TGTGCCAGTAACAGTGCGTGGGGTGATTCCGGGGAGCTGTTTTTT
TRBJ2-6,16,-,TRBV6-4,-,CASSDSMGTGANVLTF,TGTGCCAGCAGTGACTCTATGGGGACTGGGGCCAACGTCCTGACTTTC
TRBJ1-2,14,-,TRBV5-6,-,CASSLTGTYYGYTF,TGTGCCAGCAGCTTGACAGGGACCTACTATGGCTACACCTTC
TRBJ1-6,15,-,TRBV7-2,-,CASSPSPGVGSPLHF,TGTGCCAGCAGCCCTTCCCCTGGGGTCGGGTCACCCCTCCACTTT
TRBJ1-2,14,-,TRBV11-2,TRBD1,CASRGGTAHYGYTF,TGTGCCAGCAGAGGCGGGACAGCGCACTATGGCTACACCTTC
TRBJ2-1,15,-,TRBV10-3,TRBD1,CAISGTGGRGNEQFF,TGTGCCATCAGTGGAACAGGGGGCAGGGGGAATGAGCAGTTCTTC
TRBJ2-3,15,-,TRBV7-8,TRBD2,CASSPLASITDTQYF,TGTGCCAGCAGCCCACTAGCGTCCATAACAGATACGCAGTATTTT
TRBJ1-3,14,-,TRBV6-6,-,CASSYQYSGNTIYF,TGTGCCAGCAGTTATCAGTACTCTGGAAACACCATATATTTT
TRBJ1-5,14,-,TRBV5-4,-,CASSKGIGDQPQHF,TGTGCCAGCAGCAAGGGGATAGGGGATCAGCCCCAGCATTTT
TRBJ1-2,13,once,TRBV7-2,-,CASSLGRGYGYTF,TGTGCCAGCAGCTTGGGACGGGGCTATGGCTACACCTTC
TRBJ2-7,15,-,TRBV5-6,-,CASSPAAGFSSEQYF,TGTGCCAGCAGCCCGGCAGCAGGGTTCAGCTCCGAGCAGTACTTC
TRBJ2-7,12,-,TRBV18,-,CASSGDPYEQYF,TGTGCCAGCTCAGGGGACCCCTACGAGCAGTACTTC
TRBJ2-5,18,-,TRBV28,TRBD1,CASSLRVWGTGDQETQYF,TGTGCCAGCAGTTTACGGGTGTGGGGGACAGGGGACCAAGAGACCCAGTACTTC
TRBJ1-3,17,once,TRBV10-3,-,CAISAPGPPSSGNTIYF,TGTGCCATCAGCGCACCGGGACCGCCTAGCTCTGGAAACACCATATATTTT
TRBJ1-2,13,once,TRBV5-1,TRBD1,CASSFSGGGGYTF,TGCGCCAGCAGCTTCTCAGGGGGCGGTGGCTACACCTTC
TRBJ1-4,15,-,TRBV5-1,-,CASSLLGRLNEKLFF,TGCGCCAGCAGCCTCCTAGGCAGACTTAATGAAAAACTGTTTTTT
TRBJ2-4,15,-,TRBV6-5,-,CASTLQSRGVNIQYF,TGTGCCAGCACCCTCCAATCGAGGGGGGTAAACATTCAGTACTTC
TRBJ1-1,14,-,TRBV9,-,CASSVGGENTEAFF,TGTGCCAGCAGCGTAGGGGGGGAAAACACTGAAGCTTTCTTT
TRBJ1-2,14,-,TRBV6-7,-,CASQLYRVNYGYTF,TGTGCCAGTCAGCTCTACAGGGTTAACTATGGCTACACCTTC
TRBJ2-1,15,-,TRBV25-1,TRBD2,CASSASGRADNEQFF,TGTGCCAGCAGTGCGTCCGGGAGGGCCGATAATGAGCAGTTCTTC
TRBJ2-5,16,-,TRBV7-2,TRBD2,CASSATSGGGEETQYF,TGTGCCAGCAGCGCCACTAGCGGGGGGGGCGAAGAGACCCAGTACTTC
TRBJ1-2,16,once,TRBV7-2,-,CASSLVAGLENYGYTF,TGTGCCAGCAGCTTAGTGGCTGGGTTAGAGAACTATGGCTACACCTTC
TRBJ2-5,14,-,TRBV2,-,CASSARVDQETQYF,TGTGCCAGCAGTGCTAGGGTTGACCAAGAGACCCAGTACTTC
TRBJ1-4,15,-,TRBV10-3,TRBD1,CATGPGGAGNEKLFF,TGTGCCACCGGGCCAGGGGGCGCGGGTAATGAAAAACTGTTTTTT
TRBJ2-3,11,-,TRBV5-1,-,CASEGTDTQYF,TGCGCCAGCGAAGGCACAGATACGCAGTATTTT
TRBJ2-5,15,-,TRBV7-6,-,CASSFYSTEQETQYF,TGTGCCAGCAGCTTCTATAGCACAGAGCAAGAGACCCAGTACTTC
TRBJ1-1,14,-,TRBV6-5,-,CASSLGTFNTEAFF,TGTGCCAGCAGTCTGGGGACTTTTAACACTGAAGCTTTCTTT
TRBJ2-7,16,many,TRBV7-6,TRBD2,CASSLVSSGRPYEQYF,TGTGCCAGCAGCTTGGTGTCGAGCGGGAGGCCCTACGAGCAGTACTTC
TRBJ1-2,18,-,TRBV27,-,CASRETGSPFPPNYGYTF,TGTGCCAGTCGGGAAACAGGGTCACCATTCCCTCCAAACTATGGCTACACCTTC